What follows is one T cell receptor beta chain and its context. Antigen specificity is unknown. CDR1 and CDR2 (germline): MNHEY, SVGEGT. The CDR3 runs 14 residues. V shed 7 bases, J shed 7 bases, and the junction held 7 bases outside the gene matches. This specimen belongs to a study of T-cell memory formation after mild COVID-19. For the study at large: Largely, the TCR clusters proved donor specific. Broader study findings: Cross-reactive memory appears to have joined, as suggested by some responding clones showing up in pre-infection memory. A balance of CD4 and CD8 characterized clones contracting day 15 to 85, whereas later expanders leaned CD4+.

Each CDR3 protein gets one entry after TCRdb re-called the 5' RACE reads with MiXCR. The sample lists 200,000 to 250,000 distinct CDR3 sequences; 25% to 35% were seen once. The chain has TRBV6-2 or TRBV6-3 and TRBJ1-4, with 9 bases aligning to TRBD1. The sequenced material came from PBMCs or a T cell subset sorted from them (not recorded which). The sequence derives from an adult woman who had mild COVID-19 (a few samples of this study predate the infection). Cell type and time point are not known. CDR3 region: CASKLTGGGEKLFF. DNA of the CDR3: TGTGCCAGCAAGCTCACAGGGGGCGGTGAAAAACTGTTTTTT.